This TCR beta chain was profiled in a study of CD8 T cells in Susac syndrome. After removal of 6 bases from V and 6 bases from J, the junction contained 10 bases not matched to a gene. The CDR3 loop spans 14 amino acids. Germline V lookup: CDR1 DFQATT, CDR2 SNEGSKA (reference sequence). When the RNA was reverse transcribed, random hexamers were used with an input of about 0.5 to 1 ug. Amplification of TCR beta CDR3 spanned 54 Vbeta and 13 Jbeta via immunoSEQ multiplex PCR. Each CDR3 protein is one row after TCRdb ran MiXCR on the immunoSEQ multiplex PCR reads. The sample consists of over 150,000 distinct CDR3 sequences, over 90% of them appearing once. Treatment-naive patients with stable or active relapsing-remitting disease were the multiple sclerosis controls. Negative isolation was used for CD8+ and CD4+ T cells, and FACS enrichment was applied to TEMRA cells.

This sequence originates from a human donor with multiple sclerosis. Material for sequencing was CD4+ T cells from PBMCs. V gene TRBV20-1 combines with J gene TRBJ1-4; 7 bases agree with TRBD1. CDR3 sequence: CSAQTGEEDEKLFF. The CDR3 DNA is TGCAGTGCCCAAACAGGGGAGGAGGATGAAAAACTGTTTTTT.